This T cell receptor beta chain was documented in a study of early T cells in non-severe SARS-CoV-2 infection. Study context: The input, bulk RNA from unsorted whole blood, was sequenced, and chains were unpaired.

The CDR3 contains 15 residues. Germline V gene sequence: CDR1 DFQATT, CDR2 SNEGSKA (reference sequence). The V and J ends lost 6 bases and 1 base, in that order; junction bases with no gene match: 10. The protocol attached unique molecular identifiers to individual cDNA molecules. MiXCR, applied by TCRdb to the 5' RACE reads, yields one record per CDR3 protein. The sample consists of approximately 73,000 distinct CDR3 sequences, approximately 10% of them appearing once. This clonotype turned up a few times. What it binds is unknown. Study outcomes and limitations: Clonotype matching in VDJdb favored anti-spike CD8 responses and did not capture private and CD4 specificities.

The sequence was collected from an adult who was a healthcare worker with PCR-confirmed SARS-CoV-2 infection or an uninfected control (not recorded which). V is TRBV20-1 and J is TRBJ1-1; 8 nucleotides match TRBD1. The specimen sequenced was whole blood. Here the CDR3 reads CSAGGRGQGNTEAFF. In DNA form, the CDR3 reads TGCAGTGCCGGGGGCAGGGGGCAGGGGAACACTGAAGCTTTCTTT.